This TCR beta chain was sequenced for a study of blood T cell repertoires in COVID-19. Sequenced by immunoSEQ multiplex PCR; TCRdb stores in-frame clones only, minus some. This sample yields approximately 250,000 clones, of which approximately 89% are seen a single time; around 1.3% belongs to the top ten. The sample taken for sequencing was PBMCs or T cells enriched from blood (not recorded which). This TCR derives from a middle-aged woman with acute COVID-19.

CDR3 in amino acids: CASSAGPNTGELFF. DNA of the CDR3: TGTGCCAGCAGCGCGGGGCCGAACACCGGGGAGCTGTTTTTT. The chain uses TRBV6-4 and TRBJ2-2, with D perhaps matching TRBD2 (6 bases). Trimming removed 6 bases from V and 0 bases from J, with 8 bases in between. The CDR3 contains 14 residues. The germline gives CDR1 MRHNA, CDR2 SNTAGT.